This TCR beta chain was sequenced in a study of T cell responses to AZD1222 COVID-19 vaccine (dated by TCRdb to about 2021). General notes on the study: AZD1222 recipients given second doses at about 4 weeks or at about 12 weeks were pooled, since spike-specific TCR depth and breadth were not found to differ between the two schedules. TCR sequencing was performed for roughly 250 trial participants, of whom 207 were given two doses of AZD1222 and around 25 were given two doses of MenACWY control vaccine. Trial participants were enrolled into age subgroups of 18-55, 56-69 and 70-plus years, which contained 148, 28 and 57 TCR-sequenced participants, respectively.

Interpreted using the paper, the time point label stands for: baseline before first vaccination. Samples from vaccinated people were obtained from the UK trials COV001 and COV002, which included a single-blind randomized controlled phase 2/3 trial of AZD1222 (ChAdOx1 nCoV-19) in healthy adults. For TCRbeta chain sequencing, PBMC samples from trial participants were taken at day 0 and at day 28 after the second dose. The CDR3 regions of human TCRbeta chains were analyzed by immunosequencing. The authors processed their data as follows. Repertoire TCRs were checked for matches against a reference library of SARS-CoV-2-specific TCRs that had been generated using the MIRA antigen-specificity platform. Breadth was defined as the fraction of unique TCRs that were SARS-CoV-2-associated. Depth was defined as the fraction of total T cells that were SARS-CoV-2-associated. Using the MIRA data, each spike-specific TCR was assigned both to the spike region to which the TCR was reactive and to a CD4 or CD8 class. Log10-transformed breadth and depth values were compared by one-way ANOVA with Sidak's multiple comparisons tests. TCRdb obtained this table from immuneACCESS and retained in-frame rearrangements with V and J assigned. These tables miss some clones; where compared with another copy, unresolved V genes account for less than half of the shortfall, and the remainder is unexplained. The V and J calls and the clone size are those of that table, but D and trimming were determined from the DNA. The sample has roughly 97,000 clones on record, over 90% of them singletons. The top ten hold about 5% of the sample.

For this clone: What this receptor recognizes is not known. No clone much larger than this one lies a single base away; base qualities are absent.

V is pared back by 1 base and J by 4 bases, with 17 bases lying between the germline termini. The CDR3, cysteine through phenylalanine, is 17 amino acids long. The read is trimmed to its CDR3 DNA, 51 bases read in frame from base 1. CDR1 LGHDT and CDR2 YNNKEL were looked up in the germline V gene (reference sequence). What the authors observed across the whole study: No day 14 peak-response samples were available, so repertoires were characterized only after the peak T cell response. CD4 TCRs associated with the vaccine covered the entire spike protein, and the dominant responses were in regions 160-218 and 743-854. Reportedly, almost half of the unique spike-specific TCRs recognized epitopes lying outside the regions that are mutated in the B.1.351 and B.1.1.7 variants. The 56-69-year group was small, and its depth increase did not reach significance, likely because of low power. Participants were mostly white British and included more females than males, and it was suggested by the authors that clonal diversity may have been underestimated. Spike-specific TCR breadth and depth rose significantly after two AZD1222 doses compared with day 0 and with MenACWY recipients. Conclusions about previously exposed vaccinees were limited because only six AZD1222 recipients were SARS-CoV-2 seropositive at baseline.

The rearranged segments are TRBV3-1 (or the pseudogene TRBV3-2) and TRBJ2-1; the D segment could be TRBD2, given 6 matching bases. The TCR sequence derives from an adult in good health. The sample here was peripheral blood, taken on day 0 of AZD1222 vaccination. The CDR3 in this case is CASSQGVTRGKYNEQFF. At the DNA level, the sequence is TGTGCCAGCAGCCAAGGGGTCACTCGGGGGAAGTACAATGAGCAGTTCTTC.